A single sample gave rise to the 20 T cell receptor beta chains below, sequenced in a study of cytomegalovirus exposure and HLA in healthy donors. Use of 60 Vbeta and 13 Jbeta primers characterized the PCR. Clones were read by immunoSEQ multiplex PCR, and TCRdb kept only the in-frame ones, dropping some. The sample has about 200,000 clones, roughly 80% seen once; the top ten hold roughly 15%. Sequencing used PBMCs. These receptors originate from a man aged 35 to 55 in good health and CMV-seronegative.

The chain uses TRBV20-1 and TRBJ2-5; D not certain. In germline, CDR1 is DFQATT, CDR2 SNEGSKA (reference sequence). V lost 5 bases, J lost 2 bases, and 3 bases lay in between. This CDR3 spans 10 amino acids. The CDR3 region has the DNA TGCAGTGCTTCACAAGAGACCCAGTACTTC. Amino acids: CSASQETQYF.

The rearrangement uses TRBV7-2 and TRBJ1-5; D is undetermined. Per germline, CDR1 SGHTA and CDR2 FQGNSA. This CDR3 comprises 12 residues. V lost 1 base, J lost 6 bases, and 4 bases lay in between. The CDR3 DNA sequence: TGTGCCAGCAGCTTAGTCGGTCAGCCCCAGCATTTT. Its translation: CASSLVGQPQHF.

This clone was counted a single time. The chain is built from TRBV19 and TRBJ2-5; 10 nucleotides match TRBD2. Germline V gene sequence: CDR1 LNHDA, CDR2 SQIVND (reference sequence). Germline trimming cut 4 bases from V and 7 bases from J; bases unmatched to any gene: 9. The CDR3 has 15 amino acids. CDR3 sequence (DNA): TGTGCCAGTAGTACCGGACTAGCGGCTTTAGGGACCCAGTACTTC. Translating gives CASSTGLAALGTQYF.

This clone showed up just a few times. The V and J genes are TRBV9 and TRBJ2-3; D is perhaps TRBD1 (6 bases). V was trimmed by 0 bases and J by 2 bases, leaving 7 bases between them. CDR3 length equals 14 residues. CDR1 is SGDLS, CDR2 YYNGEE, per germline. In nucleotides, the CDR3 is TGTGCCAGCAGCGTAGGGGACATCACAGATACGCAGTATTTT. It yields the protein CASSVGDITDTQYF.

V usage is TRBV27 and J usage is TRBJ1-6; 7 bases match TRBD1. V dropped 5 bases and J dropped 1; count of bases not matched to a gene: 11. Germline V gives CDR1 MNHEY, CDR2 SMNVEV (reference sequence). The CDR3 covers 18 residues. CDR3 loop: CASSLRQGEGSYNSPLHF. The DNA of the CDR3 is TGTGCCAGCAGTCTGAGACAGGGTGAGGGATCCTATAATTCACCCCTCCACTTT.

The CDR3 spells CASSLSAGGLEQFF. The DNA of the CDR3 is TGTGCCAGCAGCTTATCTGCAGGAGGGCTTGAGCAGTTCTTC. The rearrangement joins TRBV7-2 to TRBJ2-1; TRBD2 is a possible D gene (6 bases). The CDR3 is 14 residues long. Trimming shortened V by 2 bases and J by 9 bases, and 14 bases separated the two germline ends. From germline, CDR1 is SGHTA and CDR2 FQGNSA.

This chain links TRBV5-1 with TRBJ1-2; D perhaps matches TRBD1 (6 bases). The CDR3 has 13 residues. From germline, CDR1 is SGHRS and CDR2 YFSETQ. V was trimmed by 4 bases and J by 3 bases, leaving 10 bases between them. CDR3 bases: TGCGCCAGCAGCCTGACAGGAGACTATGGCTACACCTTC. Residues: CASSLTGDYGYTF.

J is TRBJ1-6 and V is TRBV4-3, with D maybe TRBD1 (6 bases). Germline-derived CDR1 and CDR2 are LGHNA and YSLEER. Between the trimmed V and J ends, which lost 3 bases and 7 bases, there was a span of 13 bases. The CDR3 contains 15 residues. CDR3 nucleotide sequence: TGCGCCAGCAGCCATGAACAGGGCCGGAATTCACCCCTCCACTTT. The encoded protein is CASSHEQGRNSPLHF.

CDR3 region: CASSLDRGQNEQYF. The CDR3 nucleotides read TGTGCCAGCAGCTTAGACAGGGGGCAGAACGAGCAGTACTTC. The chain joins TRBV13 to TRBJ2-7; 9 bases fit TRBD1. The V and J ends lost 1 base and 5 bases, in that order; junction bases with no gene match: 3. From germline, CDR1 is PRHDT and CDR2 FYEKMQ (reference sequence). The CDR3 runs 14 residues.

The chain has TRBV7-9 and TRBJ2-1; 7 bases line up with TRBD2. After removal of 5 bases from V and 0 bases from J, the junction contained 4 bases not matched to a gene. There are 15 residues in the CDR3. The germline V gene encodes CDR1 SEHNR and CDR2 FQNEAQ (reference sequence). The CDR3 coding sequence is TGTGCCAGCAGCCCGCGGGGGAGCTCCTACAATGAGCAGTTCTTC. This codes for CASSPRGSSYNEQFF.

The chain recombines TRBV5-6 with TRBJ2-1; TRBD2 agrees at 9 bases. Trimming took 5 bases from V and 10 from J; bases not matched to a gene: 10. The length of the CDR3 is 14 residues. Germline values: CDR1 SGHDT, CDR2 YYEEEE. The CDR3: CASSIAGATWEQFF. The CDR3 DNA follows: TGTGCCAGCAGTATAGCGGGGGCAACATGGGAGCAGTTCTTC.

The chain is built from TRBV15 and TRBJ2-1; a weak D match, TRBD2 (5 bases). The ends were cut back, 0 bases at V and 12 bases at J, with 21 bases in the middle. Germline lookup yields CDR1 LNHNV and CDR2 YYDKDF (reference sequence). CDR3 length: 16 residues. The CDR3 sequence is CATSRDWAAGIDVQFF. CDR3 sequence (DNA): TGTGCCACCAGCAGAGATTGGGCCGCCGGGATAGATGTGCAGTTCTTC.

The chain links TRBV7-9 to TRBJ1-1; D is ambiguous. CDR1 and CDR2 from the germline V gene are SEHNR and FQNEAQ (reference sequence). V was pared by 1 base and J by 1 base, with 4 bases between. The CDR3 is 13 amino acids. Here the CDR3 DNA reads TGTGCCAGCAGCTTAGACTCGAACACTGAAGCTTTCTTT. It is translated as CASSLDSNTEAFF. The full variable domain, rest sourced from reference TRBV7-9 and TRBJ1-1, is DTGVSQNPRHKITKRGQNVTFRCDPISEHNRLYWYRQTLGQGPEFLTYFQNEAQLEKSRLLSDRFSAERPKGSFSTLEIQRTEQGDSAMYLCASSLDSNTEAFFGQGTRLTVV.

CDR3 DNA sequence: TGTGCCAGCAGTTTAGGGACTAGCGGGGGTCTTTACAATGAGCAGTTCTTC. This encodes CASSLGTSGGLYNEQFF. V is TRBV27 and J is TRBJ2-1; TRBD2 aligns across 14 bases. Trimming at V came to 2 bases and at J to 4 bases, leaving 4 bases not matched to a gene. Per germline, CDR1 MNHEY and CDR2 SMNVEV (reference sequence). The CDR3 loop spans 17 amino acids.

The chain employs TRBV19 and TRBJ2-1; D remains ambiguous. Deletions cut 7 bases from V and 6 bases from J, with 13 bases between. Germline V gene sequence: CDR1 LNHDA, CDR2 SQIVND (reference sequence). This CDR3 comprises 13 residues. The CDR3 nucleotides are TGTGCCAGTACCCCGCGCGGCCCCAATGAGCAGTTCTTC. This sequence encodes CASTPRGPNEQFF.

Of note for this clone: This specimen includes other DNA sequences encoding the same CDR3. The J gene is TRBJ2-1, the V gene TRBV7-3, with 8 nucleotides matching TRBD1. Germline V CDR1 and CDR2: SGHTA, FQGTGA. The CDR3 runs to 14 residues. J lost 6 bases, V lost 4 bases, and 5 bases had no gene match. The CDR3 loop is CASSSDRVGNEQFF. CDR3 nucleotides: TGTGCCAGCAGCTCGGACAGGGTTGGCAATGAGCAGTTCTTC.

The chain recombines TRBV19 with TRBJ2-1; tentative D call: TRBD1 (5 bases). Germline V gene data show CDR1 as LNHDA and CDR2 as SQIVND (reference sequence). Trimming took off 6 bases at V and 3 bases at J, with 18 bases between the two ends. The CDR3 covers 16 residues. The CDR3 DNA follows: TGTGCCAGTAGCCCCAAAGGCCGACAGAACTACAATGAGCAGTTCTTC. It specifies CASSPKGRQNYNEQFF. The variable domain in full, completed from reference TRBV19 and TRBJ2-1, reads DGGITQSPKYLFRKEGQNVTLSCEQNLNHDAMYWYRQDPGQGLRLIYYSQIVNDFQKGDIAEGYSVSREKKESFPLTVTSAQKNPTAFYLCASSPKGRQNYNEQFFGPGTRLTVL.

The V and J genes are TRBV5-4 and TRBJ1-1; D unresolved. The CDR3 is 15 amino acids. Germline CDR1 reads SGHNT; CDR2 reads YYREEE (reference sequence). V lost 0 bases, J lost 2 bases, and 11 bases lay in between. The CDR3 protein is CASSLDSSFNTEAFF. Written as DNA, the CDR3 is TGTGCCAGCAGCTTGGACAGTTCATTTAACACTGAAGCTTTCTTT.

This clone was counted between two and nine times. The rearrangement joins TRBV21-1 to TRBJ2-4; the D call of TRBD1 is as the table states it, not checked on the DNA. TRBV21-1 is recorded as a pseudogene. The CDR3 loop spans 19 amino acids. The CDR3: CASSKVLWDSQLAKNIQYF. As DNA, the CDR3 is TGTGCCAGCAGCAAAGTACTGTGGGACAGTCAACTCGCCAAAAACATTCAGTACTTC.

This chain uses TRBV6-5 with TRBJ2-1; D is perhaps TRBD1 (7 bases). There are 16 residues in the CDR3. Germline V lookup: CDR1 MNHEY, CDR2 SVGAGI. Trimming removed 0 bases at V and 1 base at J, with 10 bases between. CDR3 region: CASSYSAGGSYNEQFF. CDR3 nucleotide sequence: TGTGCCAGCAGTTACTCGGCAGGGGGGTCCTACAATGAGCAGTTCTTC.